The next 21 T cell receptor beta chains were all read from a single sample in a study of post-analysis software for immune sequencing data (dated by TCRdb to about 2015). Study-wide findings and limitations: Significantly higher frequencies in patients than in controls were found for roughly 5 TRBV segments, including TRBV5-6, TRBV5-1 and TRBV20-1.

To prepare the library, PCR was applied. Sequencing took place on an Illumina HiSeq 2500. Unique molecular identifiers were incorporated into TCR beta cDNA libraries to reduce PCR and sequencing biases. Clones were called with MiXCR by TCRdb after fastp trimmed the public reads at Q25, and only in-frame beta chains were retained. Entries are consolidated by CDR3 protein sequence, retaining the most common genes and DNA. Present in this sample are 750,000 to 950,000 distinct CDR3 sequences, 35% to 55% of which were seen just once. Jointly, the top ten make up 4% to 5% of the sample. Antigen specificity for these receptors is unknown. Source material: blood. These receptors all come from a girl aged 10 to 17 with multiple sclerosis.

A few counts support this clonotype. The chain is built from TRBV7-2 and TRBJ1-2, with 8 bases that match TRBD1. The V segment lost 4 bases and the J segment 5 bases; nucleotides outside the gene matches: 12. Germline values: CDR1 SGHTA, CDR2 FQGNSA. There are 16 residues in the CDR3. This CDR3 reads CASSYTAAGQGYGYTF. CDR3 DNA sequence: TGTGCCAGCAGCTACACCGCGGCCGGACAGGGTTATGGCTACACCTTC.

V is TRBV12-3 or TRBV12-4 and J is TRBJ2-3; possibly TRBD2 for D (6 bases). V lost 5 bases and J lost 2, with 14 bases in between. The CDR3 totals 15 residues. The CDR3 loop is CASSPPSVLTDTQYF. DNA of the CDR3: TGTGCCAGCAGTCCACCTAGCGTACTCACAGATACGCAGTATTTT.

The gene calls are TRBV29-1 and TRBJ2-5, with D possibly being TRBD1 (5 bases). CDR1 is SQVTM, CDR2 ANQGSEA, per germline. The germline V and J ends were trimmed by 1 base and 2 bases, with 14 bases remaining between them. CDR3 length: 15 residues. CDR3 bases: TGCAGCGTTGAAGGGGGCACGGCCCTACAAGAGACCCAGTACTTC. Protein: CSVEGGTALQETQYF. Supplemented by reference TRBV29-1 and TRBJ2-5, the full variable domain reads SAVISQKPSRDICQRGTSLTIQCQVDSQVTMMFWYRQQPGQSLTLIATANQGSEATYESGFVIDKFPISRPNLTFSTLTVSNMSPEDSSIYLCSVEGGTALQETQYFGPGTRLLVL.

The V and J genes are TRBV12-3 or TRBV12-4 and TRBJ2-7; D uncertain. The CDR3 runs to 12 residues. The germline V and J ends were trimmed by 1 base and 5 bases, with 6 bases remaining between them. The CDR3, as DNA: TGTGCCAGCAGTTTAGGTCCCGACGAGCAGTACTTC. Its translation: CASSLGPDEQYF.

This sequence joins TRBV7-9 and TRBJ2-1; TRBD2 agrees at 9 bases. The V and J ends lost 6 bases and 12 bases, in that order; junction bases with no gene match: 12. The CDR3 runs to 14 residues. Germline V gene sequence: CDR1 SEHNR, CDR2 FQNEAQ (reference sequence). As DNA, the CDR3 is TGTGCCAGCAGTTCCCCGGGACTAGCTGGTGGGCAGTTCTTC. Translated, it gives CASSSPGLAGGQFF.

This clonotype has just a few counts. The J gene is TRBJ2-7, the V gene TRBV15; D possibly corresponds to TRBD2 (5 bases). The CDR3 covers 15 residues. Per the germline V gene, CDR1 is LNHNV and CDR2 is YYDKDF (reference sequence). The V gene lost 0 bases and the J gene lost 1 base, with 10 bases spanning the gap. CDR3 nucleotide sequence: TGTGCCACCAGCAGAGATTGGAGGCTTTCCTACGAGCAGTACTTC. It is translated as CATSRDWRLSYEQYF.

This clonotype has a handful of counts. J is TRBJ2-1 and V is TRBV10-3; 11 bases fit TRBD2. Germline V lookup: CDR1 ENHRY, CDR2 SYGVKD. The V and J ends lost 6 bases and 7 bases, in that order; junction bases with no gene match: 2. This CDR3 has 13 amino acids. The CDR3 is CAIRGLAANEQFF. As DNA, the CDR3 is TGTGCCATCAGGGGACTAGCGGCTAATGAGCAGTTCTTC.

The rearrangement links TRBV15 to TRBJ2-2; D not certain. Trimming removed 2 bases from V and 10 bases from J, with 14 bases in between. The CDR3 totals 14 residues. Per the germline V gene, CDR1 is LNHNV and CDR2 is YYDKDF (reference sequence). CDR3 in amino acids: CATSRPSGGEELFF. CDR3 bases: TGTGCCACCAGCAGACCCTCGGGTGGAGAGGAGCTGTTTTTT.

The chain recombines TRBV10-3 with TRBJ2-4, with a possible D match to TRBD2 (6 bases). The J call is doubtful: the DNA matches TRBJ2-7 better. Germline V gene data show CDR1 as ENHRY and CDR2 as SYGVKD. The CDR3 sequence is 15 residues long. CDR3 sequence reads: CAVGGRSPGSYEQYF. In nucleotides, the CDR3 is TGTGCAGTCGGGGGTAGGTCGCCAGGATCCTACGAGCAGTACTTC.

The J gene is TRBJ2-3, the V gene TRBV7-6, with 9 bases lining up with TRBD2. CDR1 is SGHVS, CDR2 FNYEAQ, per germline. The V segment lost 4 bases and the J segment 1 base; nucleotides outside the gene matches: 3. The CDR3 has 15 residues. DNA for the CDR3: TGTGCCAGCAGCTCTGTAGCGGGAGGCACAGATACGCAGTATTTT. The encoded protein is CASSSVAGGTDTQYF. Together with reference TRBV7-6 and TRBJ2-3, the CDR3 gives the full variable domain: GAGVSQSPRYKVTKRGQDVALRCDPISGHVSLYWYRQALGQGPEFLTYFNYEAQQDKSGLPNDRFSAERPEGSISTLTIQRTEQRDSAMYRCASSSVAGGTDTQYFGPGTRLTVL.

This chain uses TRBV20-1 with TRBJ2-5; a possible D gene is TRBD2 (5 bases). The better agreement between TRBJ2-7 and the DNA end casts doubt on the J call. Germline CDR1 DFQATT, CDR2 SNEGSKA (reference sequence). The CDR3 has 14 residues. In DNA form, the CDR3 reads TGCAGTGCCAAGCAGGCTAGCAAAACCTGCGAGCAGTACTTC. Encoded protein: CSAKQASKTCEQYF.

This chain links TRBV5-4 with TRBJ2-4; D is uncertain. With the DNA end fitting TRBJ2-7 better, the J assignment may be wrong. Germline V gene sequence: CDR1 SGHNT, CDR2 YYREEE (reference sequence). This CDR3 contains 13 residues. CDR3 amino acids: CASSPDGRYEQYF. The DNA of the CDR3 is TGTGCCAGCAGCCCGGACGGACGCTACGAGCAGTACTTC.

This clonotype has just a few counts. The chain recombines TRBV12-3 or TRBV12-4 with TRBJ2-1; D remains unclear. This CDR3 has 11 residues. V dropped 7 bases and J dropped 4 bases, with 5 bases sitting between them. As DNA, the CDR3 is TGTGCCAGCACTAGATACAATGAGCAGTTCTTC. This encodes CASTRYNEQFF.

This clonotype was counted only a few times. The chain joins TRBV29-1 to TRBJ1-4; TRBD1 is a possible D gene (6 bases). V dropped 0 bases and J dropped 3 bases, with 14 bases sitting between them. The CDR3 contains 16 residues. CDR1 SQVTM and CDR2 ANQGSEA come from the germline V gene. CDR3 bases: TGCAGCGTTGAAGATCCTCGGACAGCACCTAATGAAAAACTGTTTTTT. Protein sequence: CSVEDPRTAPNEKLFF.

The table lists this clonotype with a few counts. The rearrangement joins TRBV7-2 to TRBJ1-2, with 7 bases lining up with TRBD1. Per germline, CDR1 SGHTA and CDR2 FQGNSA. This CDR3 comprises 14 residues. With 1 base clipped from V and 4 bases from J, the junction kept 3 bases outside the gene matches. In nucleotides, the CDR3 is TGTGCCAGCAGCTTAGAGGGGGCTGCCTATGGCTACACCTTC. This translates into CASSLEGAAYGYTF.

The chain employs TRBV28 and TRBJ1-2, with a possible D match to TRBD1 (6 bases). CDR1 MDHEN and CDR2 SYDVKM come from the germline V gene. The CDR3 has 15 amino acids. The V end lost 6 bases, the J end lost 0 bases, and 14 bases lay between the germline ends. CDR3 nucleotides: TGTGCCAGCAGATCCCAGGGGCGTACTAACTATGGCTACACCTTC. It specifies CASRSQGRTNYGYTF.

This clonotype was seen only a few times. V and J are TRBV25-1 and TRBJ1-1; no clear D. The CDR3 is 13 residues long. Germline CDR1 reads MGHDK; CDR2 reads SYGVNS. With 5 bases removed from V and 1 base from J, the gap between germline ends came to 8 bases. The CDR3 DNA follows: TGTGCCAGCAGTAACTTCGGGAACACTGAAGCTTTCTTT. It encodes CASSNFGNTEAFF.

V gene TRBV6-5 combines with J gene TRBJ1-6; 7 nucleotides align to TRBD1. V shed 5 bases and J 7 bases; nucleotides not matched to a gene: 2. Germline assignment: CDR1 MNHEY and CDR2 SVGAGI. This CDR3 contains 13 residues. CDR3 coding DNA: TGTGCCAGCAGTCGACAGGGAAATTCACCCCTCCACTTT. It codes for CASSRQGNSPLHF.

This clonotype was counted only a few times. J is TRBJ1-1 and V is TRBV20-1; a possible D gene is TRBD1 (5 bases). V lost 6 bases, J lost 4 bases, and 12 bases lay in between. Per the germline V gene, CDR1 is DFQATT and CDR2 is SNEGSKA (reference sequence). This CDR3 spans 12 amino acids. Here the CDR3 reads CSARRQGTEAFF. The CDR3 region has the DNA TGCAGTGCCCGGAGGCAGGGCACTGAAGCTTTCTTT.

The chain uses TRBV6-5 and TRBJ1-1; possibly TRBD1 for D (5 bases). This CDR3 region has 15 residues. Germline V gives CDR1 MNHEY, CDR2 SVGAGI. V gave up 6 bases and J gave up 0 bases, with 14 bases separating them. CDR3 DNA: TGTGCCAGCAGAAGCAGGGAAGGGCTGAACACTGAAGCTTTCTTT. Its translation: CASRSREGLNTEAFF.

The J gene is TRBJ1-5, the V gene TRBV7-9, with D possibly being TRBD1 (5 bases). The V gene's germline CDR1 is SEHNR and CDR2 FQNEAQ (reference sequence). This CDR3 has 14 amino acids. V lost 6 bases and J lost 5, with 14 bases in between. CDR3 sequence: CASSRDGADQPQHF. CDR3 sequence (DNA): TGTGCCAGCAGTCGGGACGGGGCAGATCAGCCCCAGCATTTT.